A single sample is the source of the 10 T cell receptor beta chains below, sequenced in a study of type 1 regulatory T cells. TCRdb re-called the reads with MiXCR, one entry per CDR3 protein. The sample lists approximately 90,000 distinct CDR3 sequences, around a third seen once, with 2% to 2.5% in the top ten. The sequenced sample was CD4+ T cells, either the whole sample or a sorted fraction (not recorded which). The receptors derive from a human donor in good health.

This chain joins TRBV30 and TRBJ2-7; 7 bases are shared with TRBD2. From germline, CDR1 is GTSNPN and CDR2 SVGIG (reference sequence). The CDR3 runs 13 residues. Losses at the gene ends were 7 bases for V and 4 bases for J; bases not matched to a gene: 10. CDR3 region: CALRASGAYEQYF. The CDR3 bases are TGTGCCTTGAGAGCTAGCGGAGCATACGAGCAGTACTTC.

The chain joins TRBV11-2 to TRBJ2-3, with a weak D call TRBD1 (5 bases). CDR3 length: 13 amino acids. Between the trimmed V and J ends, which lost 8 bases and 5 bases, there was a span of 14 bases. CDR1 is SGHAT, CDR2 FQNNGV, per germline. CDR3 in DNA: TGTGCCAGCCCCAGTGGGGCTAAAGATACGCAGTATTTT. This gives the protein CASPSGAKDTQYF.

This clonotype was recorded a few times. V and J are TRBV28 and TRBJ1-2; 10 bases map to TRBD1. Per germline, CDR1 MDHEN and CDR2 SYDVKM. There are 17 residues in the CDR3. After removal of 4 bases from V and 0 bases from J, the junction contained 8 bases not matched to a gene. The CDR3 DNA reads as TGTGCCAGCAGTTCGGGGACAGGGGTCCTCTCTAACTATGGCTACACCTTC. Amino acid sequence: CASSSGTGVLSNYGYTF.

The chain employs TRBV5-4 and TRBJ2-7, with D perhaps matching TRBD2 (6 bases). In germline, CDR1 is SGHNT, CDR2 YYREEE (reference sequence). Deletions cut 4 bases from V and 7 bases from J, with 18 bases between. CDR3 length: 14 amino acids. The CDR3 region is CASSRRDWAGEQYF. CDR3 nucleotide sequence: TGTGCCAGCAGCCGAAGGGACTGGGCAGGAGAGCAGTACTTC.

V is TRBV7-2 and J is TRBJ2-5; weak D call: TRBD2 (6 bases). Trimming pared 5 bases from V and 3 bases from J, leaving 16 bases between. The germline CDR1 and CDR2 sequences are SGHTA and FQGNSA. The CDR3 runs to 15 residues. The CDR3 reads CASSAGPPLKETQYF. The CDR3 DNA sequence: TGTGCCAGCAGCGCGGGACCCCCTTTGAAAGAGACCCAGTACTTC.

This sequence joins TRBV5-1 and TRBJ1-2; a possible D gene is TRBD1 (5 bases). CDR3 length equals 16 residues. V lost 2 bases to trimming and J lost 7 bases, with 21 bases between them. Germline assignment: CDR1 SGHRS and CDR2 YFSETQ. The DNA for the CDR3 is TGCGCCAGCAGCTTCACCGGGGGAGGCCTCTCTCGTGGCTACACCTTC. This gives the protein CASSFTGGGLSRGYTF.

This chain joins TRBV12-3 or TRBV12-4 and TRBJ1-5; the D gene is possibly TRBD1 (5 bases). V was cut by 7 bases and J by 7 bases, with 17 bases left in between. The CDR3 length is 14 residues. The chain's CDR3 is CASNKGVTRQPQHF. CDR3 in DNA: TGTGCCAGCAACAAAGGGGTGACGAGACAGCCCCAGCATTTT.

The chain is built from TRBV20-1 and TRBJ2-3; D might be TRBD2 (6 bases). This CDR3 is built from 15 residues. CDR1 is DFQATT, CDR2 SNEGSKA, per germline (reference sequence). V was pared by 0 bases and J by 2 bases, with 12 bases between. CDR3 sequence (DNA): TGCAGTGCTAGAGATTTGGGAGGAAACACAGATACGCAGTATTTT. Translation gives CSARDLGGNTDTQYF.

V usage is TRBV29-1 and J usage is TRBJ1-3; D is uncertain. V lost 4 bases and J lost 2, with 15 bases in between. There are 15 residues in the CDR3. Germline assignment: CDR1 SQVTM and CDR2 ANQGSEA. The CDR3 coding sequence is TGCAGCGTTGTCGTCGGGTTCCTCGCTGGAAACACCATATATTTT. As protein: CSVVVGFLAGNTIYF.

This clonotype appeared a few times. The gene calls are TRBV10-3 and TRBJ2-2; a weak D match, TRBD1 (5 bases). The germline CDR1 and CDR2 sequences are ENHRY and SYGVKD. V lost 1 base to trimming and J lost 4 bases, with 10 bases between them. The CDR3 has 15 amino acids. The CDR3 nucleotides read TGTGCCATCAGTGAGTTCAGGGAAATCACCGGGGAGCTGTTTTTT. It specifies CAISEFREITGELFF.